This paragraph covers one T cell receptor beta chain sequence. This record comes from a study of blood T cell repertoires in COVID-19. Background on the study: The United States, Italy and Spain supplied acute and convalescent COVID-19 samples. T cells, B-cell-depleted T cells, or PBMCs provided the cDNA or gDNA that served as material.

Per the germline V gene, CDR1 is SGHTA and CDR2 is FQGNSA. The CDR3 consists of 14 residues. Trimming took 3 bases from V and 2 from J; bases not matched to a gene: 4. In the authors' workflow: Amplification with reference gene primers provided the estimates of nucleated cell counts. Sequenced by immunoSEQ multiplex PCR; TCRdb stores in-frame clones only, minus some. V, J and clone size were drawn from that table, and D and trimming were deduced from the DNA. Seen here are some 150,000 clones, 70% to 90% observed once, and the top ten hold 6% to 9%. This receptor was taken from a man in his forties who had recovered from COVID-19. Sequencing used peripheral blood. This sequence joins TRBV7-2 and TRBJ2-7, with 7 bases identical to TRBD2. The CDR3 sequence is CASSFPGLPYEQYF. In nucleotides, the CDR3 is TGTGCCAGCAGCTTTCCGGGACTACCCTACGAGCAGTACTTC.